This section outlines one T cell receptor (beta chain) sequence together with its context. Its antigen is unknown. Within one base of it there is no much larger clone, and no base qualities were kept. For TCRbeta CDR3 sequencing, genomic DNA was extracted from sorted cells using the QIAGEN DNeasy Blood and Tissue Kit. High-throughput TCRbeta CDR3 sequencing, which included PCR amplification with bias correction and internal controls, was done commercially through immunoSEQ. On the study's bioinformatics: Unique productive TCRbeta sequences were defined by CDR3 nucleotide sequence when primers matched and otherwise by CDR3 amino acid sequence together with Vbeta and Jbeta genes. As a correction for sorting error, sequences shared between sorted populations at a frequency ratio of 2:1 or less were discarded, and the remaining shared sequences were assigned to the higher population. A sequence counted as donor-reactive if, in CFSE-low cells, the sequence had a frequency of at least 0.01% and was expanded at least 5-fold compared with unstimulated cells. Repertoire divergence was quantified by Jensen-Shannon divergence calculated from the top 100 TCRbeta sequences ranked by frequency. For samples with multiple sequencing runs, sorting error was corrected separately for each run before the runs were pooled. TCRdb stores this immuneACCESS table with in-frame sequences only. Part of the clones is absent; in the studies checked, under half of the shortfall reflects unresolved V genes, and no reason is known for the rest. The DNA gave D and trimming, while V, J and clone size come from that table. A total of about 110,000 clones appear in this sample, around 87% of them only once. The ten largest account for around 0.35% of the sample.

This entry comes from a study of Tregs in tolerant kidney transplant recipients (dated by TCRdb to the late 2010s). Regarding the study in general: The transplants used related donors along with nonmyeloablative bone marrow transplantation, and in the human trials mixed chimerism was transient. TCRbeta sequencing was used in the study to identify donor-specific regulatory T cells before combined kidney and bone marrow transplantation, and the identified cells were then tracked after transplant.

General conclusions and limits of the study: The most biologically relevant and donor-specific TCRbeta repertoire appeared to be identified by expanding Tregs with activated donor B cells. The study was constrained by small patient numbers, and validation of the findings is required in larger populations and under other immunosuppression protocols. Biological reproducibility was not directly assessed, although technical replication error appeared to be minimal. In tolerant patients, the expansion of donor-specific Tregs was greater than global Treg expansion, suggesting that the expansion was antigen-driven rather than nonspecific. For some patients the PCR primers changed over time, which made it impossible to compare the samples from those patients at the nucleotide level.

What the time point label conveys for this sample: blood sample drawn before combined kidney and bone marrow transplant. Thawed PBMCs were FACS-sorted into unstimulated Tregs (CD4+CD25+CD127-), CD4+ non-Tregs (CD4+CD25-), CD4 cells and CD8 cells. The patients were several recipients of combined kidney and bone marrow transplants from the ITN036ST trial, and samples were available only from these trial subjects. Healthy control blood was separated into PBMCs by Ficoll density gradient and cryopreserved, and patient PBMCs were collected both before and after transplant. The sequence came from a human donor who received a combined kidney and bone marrow transplant. Specimen: CD4+ T cells from blood, collected before the transplant.

CDR3 protein: CANPGQGNSGNTIYF. Here is the DNA: TGTGCCAACCCCGGACAGGGGAACTCTGGAAACACCATATATTTT. In this chain, TRBV7-9 is recombined with TRBJ1-3; 9 middle bases align to TRBD1. From the cysteine up to the phenylalanine, the CDR3 has a length of 15 residues. Only CDR3 DNA is held: 45 bases, read in frame from base 1. V is pruned by 10 bases and J by 0 bases, leaving 7 bases of the junction without a gene match. The germline V gene (reference sequence) gives CDR1 as SEHNR and CDR2 as FQNEAQ.